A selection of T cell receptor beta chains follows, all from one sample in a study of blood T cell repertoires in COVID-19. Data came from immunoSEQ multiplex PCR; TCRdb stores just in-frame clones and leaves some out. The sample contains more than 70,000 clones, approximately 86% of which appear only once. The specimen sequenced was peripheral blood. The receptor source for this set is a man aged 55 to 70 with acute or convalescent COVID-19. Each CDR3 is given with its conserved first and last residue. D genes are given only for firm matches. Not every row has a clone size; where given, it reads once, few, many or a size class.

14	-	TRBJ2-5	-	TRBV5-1	TGCGCCAGCAGCTTGGCCACTGAGGTGGAGACCCAGTACTTC	CASSLATEVETQYF
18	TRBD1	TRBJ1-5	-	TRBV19	TGTGCCAGTAGTATCCACCATGGGGCAGGGGGCCCCAATCAGCCCCAGCATTTT	CASSIHHGAGGPNQPQHF
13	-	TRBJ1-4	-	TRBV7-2	TGTGCCAGCAGCCCTTCTCCGAGAGAAAAACTGTTTTTT	CASSPSPREKLFF
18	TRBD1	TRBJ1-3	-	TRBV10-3	TGTGCCATCAGTGAATCGAGACAGGGGGCCAGTCTTGGAAACACCATATATTTT	CAISESRQGASLGNTIYF
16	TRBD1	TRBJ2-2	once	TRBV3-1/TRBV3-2	TGTGCCAGCAGCTACTACAGGGGGCAGGACACCGGGGAGCTGTTTTTT	CASSYYRGQDTGELFF
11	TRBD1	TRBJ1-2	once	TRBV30	TGTGCCTGGCAACAGGGGGTTGGCTACACCTTC	CAWQQGVGYTF
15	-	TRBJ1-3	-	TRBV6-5	TGTGCCAGCAGACCCAGGGTCTTGCCTGGAAACACCATATATTTT	CASRPRVLPGNTIYF
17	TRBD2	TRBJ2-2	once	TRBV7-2	TGTGCCAGCAGCTTAATCCTAGCGGGGGGCCGCACCGGGGAGCTGTTTTTT	CASSLILAGGRTGELFF
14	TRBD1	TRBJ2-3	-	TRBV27	TGTGCCAGCAGTCACAGGGGTTACACAGATACGCAGTATTTT	CASSHRGYTDTQYF
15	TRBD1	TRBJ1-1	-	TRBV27	TGTGCCAGCAGTTTAAGACAGGGCTCAGGCACTGAAGCTTTCTTT	CASSLRQGSGTEAFF
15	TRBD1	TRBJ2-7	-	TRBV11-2	TGTGCCAGCAGCTCAAGGACAGGGGGATGGGGCGAGCAGTACTTC	CASSSRTGGWGEQYF
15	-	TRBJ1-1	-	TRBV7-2	TGTGCCAGCAGCCCGGGGACTGGAACGGGGACTGAAGCTTTCTTT	CASSPGTGTGTEAFF
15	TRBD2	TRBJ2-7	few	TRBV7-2	TGTGCCAGCAGCCTCGCTAGCGGGGGGGCCTACGAGCAGTACTTC	CASSLASGGAYEQYF
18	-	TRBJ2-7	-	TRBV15	TGTGCCACCAGCAGAGATTACTTAACGCCCGGGGATGTCTACGAGCAGTACTTC	CATSRDYLTPGDVYEQYF
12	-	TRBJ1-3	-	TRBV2	TGTGCCAGCAGCCAATCTGGAAACACCATATATTTT	CASSQSGNTIYF
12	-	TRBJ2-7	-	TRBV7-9	TGTGCCAGCAGCTTAGGGACAGCTGAGCAGTACTTC	CASSLGTAEQYF
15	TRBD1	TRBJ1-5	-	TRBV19	TGTGCCAGTAGTATAACAGGGGGTTCCAATCAGCCCCAGCATTTT	CASSITGGSNQPQHF
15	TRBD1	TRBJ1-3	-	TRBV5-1	TGCGCCAGCAGCGAGGGACAGCGCTCTGGAAACACCATATATTTT	CASSEGQRSGNTIYF
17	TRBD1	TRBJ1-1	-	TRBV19	TGTGCCAGTAGTGGAGGGACAGGGGGTTCGGTGGGGACTGAAGCTTTCTTT	CASSGGTGGSVGTEAFF
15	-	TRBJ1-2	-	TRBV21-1	TGTGCCAGCAGCCCTGGCACAGCCCCTAACTATGGCTACACCTTC	CASSPGTAPNYGYTF
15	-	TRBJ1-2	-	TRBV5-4	TGTGCCAGCAGCTTACAGGGTACAGCTAACTATGGCTACACCTTC	CASSLQGTANYGYTF
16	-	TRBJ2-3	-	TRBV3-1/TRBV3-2	TGTGCCAGCAGCTCTTGGGGTCAGCGGGGCACAGATACGCAGTATTTT	CASSSWGQRGTDTQYF
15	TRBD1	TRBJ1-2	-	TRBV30	TGTGCCTGGACCGAGGCAAGGGACAGGGGGCTTGGCTACACCTTC	CAWTEARDRGLGYTF
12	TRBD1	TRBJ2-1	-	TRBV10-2	TGCGCCAGCAGTGTGGGACAGAGTGAGCAGTTCTTC	CASSVGQSEQFF
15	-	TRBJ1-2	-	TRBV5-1	TGCGCCAGCAGCTCACGGGATACTGTAGGCTATGGCTACACCTTC	CASSSRDTVGYGYTF
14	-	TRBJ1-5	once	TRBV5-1	TGCGCCAGCAGCTTGGACGGTAGCAATCAGCCCCAGCATTTT	CASSLDGSNQPQHF
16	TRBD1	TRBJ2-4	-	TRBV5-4	TGTGCCAGCAGCCCGACAGGGGGACTAGCCAAAAACATTCAGTACTTC	CASSPTGGLAKNIQYF
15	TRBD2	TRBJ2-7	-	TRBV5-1	TGCGCCAGCAGCTATGGGACTAGCGGGTCCTACGAGCAGTACTTC	CASSYGTSGSYEQYF
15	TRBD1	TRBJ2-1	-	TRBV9	TGTGCCAGCAGCGCTTCGACAGGGACGCACAATGAGCAGTTCTTC	CASSASTGTHNEQFF
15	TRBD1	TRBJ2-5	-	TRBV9	TGTGCCAGCAGCGTAGACGGGACAGGGGTTGAGACCCAGTACTTC	CASSVDGTGVETQYF
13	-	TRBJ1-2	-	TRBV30	TGTGCCTGGAGTGTACTACGGAACTATGGCTACACCTTC	CAWSVLRNYGYTF
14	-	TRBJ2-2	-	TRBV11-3	TGTGCCAGCAGCTTAGGTCAAGCGGGCGGGGAGCTGTTTTTT	CASSLGQAGGELFF
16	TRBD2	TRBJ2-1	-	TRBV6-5	TGTGCCAGCAGTTACTCTCGTGGGGGGGATCTTTATGAGCAGTTCTTC	CASSYSRGGDLYEQFF
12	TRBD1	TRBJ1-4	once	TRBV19	TGTGCCAGCCGGGACAGGGTTGAAAAACTGTTTTTT	CASRDRVEKLFF
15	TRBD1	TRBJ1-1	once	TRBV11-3	TGTGCCAGCAGCTTAGATAGGGGACAGGCAATGAGAGCTTTCTTT	CASSLDRGQAMRAFF
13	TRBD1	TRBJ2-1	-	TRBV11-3	TGTGCCAGCAGCTCACCCAGGGGGAATGAGCAGTTCTTC	CASSSPRGNEQFF
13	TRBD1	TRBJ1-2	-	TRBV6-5	TGTGCCAGCAGTACCGACAGGGCCGTCGGCTACACCTTC	CASSTDRAVGYTF
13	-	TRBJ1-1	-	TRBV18	TGTGCCAGCTCACCTACGACGGGCACTGAAGCTTTCTTT	CASSPTTGTEAFF
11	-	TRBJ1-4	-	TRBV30	TGTGCCTGGCATGCGGGCGGAAAACTGTTTTTT	CAWHAGGKLFF
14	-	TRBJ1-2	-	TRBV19	TGTGCCAGTAGTAAGGACAGATCTAATTATGGCTACACCTTC	CASSKDRSNYGYTF
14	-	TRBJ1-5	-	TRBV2	TGTGCCAGCCATATCCAGGATAGCAATCAGCCCCAGCATTTT	CASHIQDSNQPQHF
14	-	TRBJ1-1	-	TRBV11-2	TGTGCCAGCAGCTCCCCGACAGGGAACACTGAAGCTTTCTTT	CASSSPTGNTEAFF
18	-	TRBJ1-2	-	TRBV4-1	TGCGCCAGCAGCCAAGAATGGGCCCAGCCCAATCTTAACTATGGCTACACCTTC	CASSQEWAQPNLNYGYTF
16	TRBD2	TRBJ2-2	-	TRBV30	TGTGCCTGGAGTCCCGGACTAGCGGGGGGCACCGGGGAGCTGTTTTTT	CAWSPGLAGGTGELFF
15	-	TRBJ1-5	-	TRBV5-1	TGCGCCAGCAGCGAGGGCGGAGCAAAGAATCAGCCCCAGCATTTT	CASSEGGAKNQPQHF
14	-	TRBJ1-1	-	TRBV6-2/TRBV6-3	TGTGCCAGCAGCTCCCTACTAGCGGACACTGAAGCTTTCTTT	CASSSLLADTEAFF
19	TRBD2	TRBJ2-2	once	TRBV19	TGTGCCAGTAGTATTCGGCGAAGGACTAGCGGGATTAACACCGGGGAGCTGTTTTTT	CASSIRRRTSGINTGELFF
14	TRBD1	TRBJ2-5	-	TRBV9	TGTGCCAGCAGCGCAGGGACAGTTCGGGAGACCCAGTACTTC	CASSAGTVRETQYF
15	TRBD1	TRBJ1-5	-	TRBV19	TGTGCCAGTAGCCTCCAGGGGGCTTATGGACAGCCCCAGCATTTT	CASSLQGAYGQPQHF
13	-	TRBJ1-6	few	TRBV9	TGTGCCAGCAGCGTAAACGAGGGCTCACCCCTCCACTTT	CASSVNEGSPLHF
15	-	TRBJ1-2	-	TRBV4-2	TGTGCCAGCAGCCAAGATAACGCCAGGACAAGCGGCTACACCTTC	CASSQDNARTSGYTF
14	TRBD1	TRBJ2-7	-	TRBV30	TGTGCCTGGAGGGCCCGGGACAGAAGCTACGAGCAGTACTTC	CAWRARDRSYEQYF
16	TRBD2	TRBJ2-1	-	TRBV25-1	TGTGCCAGCAGTGACTTGACTAGCGGGACCTACAATGAGCAGTTCTTC	CASSDLTSGTYNEQFF
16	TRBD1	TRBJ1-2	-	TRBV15	TGTGCCACCAGCACTGGAGTCCCGGGACAGGGAGGAGGCTACACCTTC	CATSTGVPGQGGGYTF
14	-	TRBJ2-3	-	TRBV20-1	TGCAGTGCTAGTCTGGGACATCGCACAGATACGCAGTATTTT	CSASLGHRTDTQYF
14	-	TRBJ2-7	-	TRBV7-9	TGTGCCAGCAGCTTCCCGGTGAGCTCCTACGAGCAGTACTTC	CASSFPVSSYEQYF
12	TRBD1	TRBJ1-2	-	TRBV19	TGTGCCAGTAGGAGGACAGGTTTAGGCTACACCTTC	CASRRTGLGYTF
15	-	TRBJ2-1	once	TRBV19	TGTGCCAGTAGTATTCAACCAGGACTATTCAATGAGCAGTTCTTC	CASSIQPGLFNEQFF
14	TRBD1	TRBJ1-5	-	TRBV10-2	TGCGCCAGCAGTTTCACAGGGGGCGGTCAGCCCCAGCATTTT	CASSFTGGGQPQHF